This T cell receptor beta chain was observed in a study of blood T cells in healthy people across ages. In the study overall: Template switching caught about one barcoded beta molecule for each two T cells.

CDR1 LGHDT and CDR2 YNNKEL come from the germline V gene (reference sequence). V gave up 4 bases and J gave up 13 bases; unmatched junction bases: 12. This CDR3 has 14 residues. Through a sample-barcoded 5' primer and a J-beta primer mix, a second PCR was run for about 6 to 11 cycles. TCRdb independently ran MiXCR on the 5' RACE reads; one entry per CDR3 protein. Seen here are about 970,000 distinct CDR3 sequences, roughly 47% observed once, and the top ten hold over 20%. The clonotype originates from a woman in her sixties in good health. The genes are TRBV3-1 and TRBJ2-2; TRBD1 matches at 7 bases. Sequencing was carried out using blood. CDR3 sequence: CASSPGPLNRGLFF. CDR3 bases: TGTGCCAGCAGCCCTGGGCCCCTTAACAGGGGGCTGTTTTTT.